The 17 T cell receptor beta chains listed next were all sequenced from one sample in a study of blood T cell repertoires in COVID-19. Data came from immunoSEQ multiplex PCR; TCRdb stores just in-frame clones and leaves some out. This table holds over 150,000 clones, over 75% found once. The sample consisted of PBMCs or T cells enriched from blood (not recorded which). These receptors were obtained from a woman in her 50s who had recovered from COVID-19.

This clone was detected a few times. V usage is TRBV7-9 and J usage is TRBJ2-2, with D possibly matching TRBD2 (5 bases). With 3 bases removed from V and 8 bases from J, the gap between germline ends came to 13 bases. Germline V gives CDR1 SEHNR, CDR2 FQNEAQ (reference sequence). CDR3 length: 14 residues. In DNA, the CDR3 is TGTGCCAGCAGCTTCCTTGGACGGGGAGGGGAGCTGTTTTTT. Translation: CASSFLGRGGELFF. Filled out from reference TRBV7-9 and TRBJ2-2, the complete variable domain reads DTGVSQNPRHKITKRGQNVTFRCDPISEHNRLYWYRQTLGQGPEFLTYFQNEAQLEKSRLLSDRFSAERPKGSFSTLEIQRTEQGDSAMYLCASSFLGRGGELFFGEGSRLTVL.

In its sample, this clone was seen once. In DNA form, the CDR3 reads TGTGCCAGCAGCCAAGTTCTGATACACACAGATACGCAGTATTTT. Protein sequence: CASSQVLIHTDTQYF. V gene TRBV3-1 (or the pseudogene TRBV3-2) combines with J gene TRBJ2-3, with D hard to call. V lost 1 base and J 2 bases, leaving 10 bases between the germline ends. Germline V gives CDR1 LGHDT, CDR2 YNNKEL (reference sequence). This CDR3 is built from 15 residues.

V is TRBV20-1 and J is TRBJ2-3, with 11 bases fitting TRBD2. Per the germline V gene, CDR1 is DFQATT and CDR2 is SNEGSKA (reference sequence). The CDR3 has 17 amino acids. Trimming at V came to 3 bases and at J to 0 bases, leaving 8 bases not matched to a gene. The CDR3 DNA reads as TGCAGTGCTAGTTCTACCGGGACTAGCGGTAGCACAGATACGCAGTATTTT. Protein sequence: CSASSTGTSGSTDTQYF.

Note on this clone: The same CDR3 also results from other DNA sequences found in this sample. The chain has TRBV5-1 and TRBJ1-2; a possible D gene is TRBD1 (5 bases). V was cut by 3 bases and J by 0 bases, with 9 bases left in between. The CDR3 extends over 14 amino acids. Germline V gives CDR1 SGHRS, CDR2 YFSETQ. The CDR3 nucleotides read TGCGCCAGCAGCTCCGGGGGTCCTAACTATGGCTACACCTTC. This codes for CASSSGGPNYGYTF.

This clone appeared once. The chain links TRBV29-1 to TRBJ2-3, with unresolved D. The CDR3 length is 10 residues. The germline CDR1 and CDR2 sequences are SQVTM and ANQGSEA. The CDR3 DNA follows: TGCTTAGTAGATACAGATACGCAGTATTTT. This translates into CLVDTDTQYF.

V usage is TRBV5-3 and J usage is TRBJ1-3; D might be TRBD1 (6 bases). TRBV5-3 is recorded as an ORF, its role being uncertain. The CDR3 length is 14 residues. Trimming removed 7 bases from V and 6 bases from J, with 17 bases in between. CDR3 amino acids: CARSGQLTLNTIYF. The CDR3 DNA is TGTGCCAGATCTGGACAGTTAACTTTAAACACCATATATTTT.

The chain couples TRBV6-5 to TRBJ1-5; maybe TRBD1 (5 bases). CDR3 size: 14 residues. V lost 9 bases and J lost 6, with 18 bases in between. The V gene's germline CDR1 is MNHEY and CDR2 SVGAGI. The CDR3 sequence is CASWRGEGFQPQHF. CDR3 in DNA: TGTGCCAGTTGGCGGGGGGAAGGTTTTCAGCCCCAGCATTTT.

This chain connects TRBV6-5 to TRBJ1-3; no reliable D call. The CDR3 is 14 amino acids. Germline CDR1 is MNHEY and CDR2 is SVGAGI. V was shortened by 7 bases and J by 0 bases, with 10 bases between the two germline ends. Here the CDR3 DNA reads TGTGCCAGCAATACAGAATCCTCTGGAAACACCATATATTTT. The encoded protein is CASNTESSGNTIYF.

CDR3 coding DNA: TGTGCCAGCAGCTCGCAGCGGGACTCCTACAATGAGCAGTTCTTC. Its translation is CASSSQRDSYNEQFF. V and J are TRBV7-2 and TRBJ2-1; 7 bases align to TRBD2. The CDR3 sequence is 15 residues long. Germline CDR1 and CDR2: SGHTA and FQGNSA. The V and J ends lost 4 bases and 0 bases, in that order; junction bases with no gene match: 3.

In nucleotides, the CDR3 is TGTGCCAGCAGTTCCGCGGGGACAGGGGATGAAAAACTGTTTTTT. Its protein is CASSSAGTGDEKLFF. The chain employs TRBV28 and TRBJ1-4; 10 bases are a match to TRBD1. Germline V gives CDR1 MDHEN, CDR2 SYDVKM. J lost 6 bases, V lost 4 bases, and 5 bases had no gene match. The CDR3 runs 15 residues.

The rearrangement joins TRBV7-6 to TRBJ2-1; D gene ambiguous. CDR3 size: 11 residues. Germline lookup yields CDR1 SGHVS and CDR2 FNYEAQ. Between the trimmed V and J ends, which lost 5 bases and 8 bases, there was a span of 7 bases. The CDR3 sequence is CASSQNHEQFF. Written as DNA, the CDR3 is TGTGCCAGCAGCCAGAACCATGAGCAGTTCTTC. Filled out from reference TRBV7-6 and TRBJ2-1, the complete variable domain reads GAGVSQSPRYKVTKRGQDVALRCDPISGHVSLYWYRQALGQGPEFLTYFNYEAQQDKSGLPNDRFSAERPEGSISTLTIQRTEQRDSAMYRCASSQNHEQFFGPGTRLTVL.

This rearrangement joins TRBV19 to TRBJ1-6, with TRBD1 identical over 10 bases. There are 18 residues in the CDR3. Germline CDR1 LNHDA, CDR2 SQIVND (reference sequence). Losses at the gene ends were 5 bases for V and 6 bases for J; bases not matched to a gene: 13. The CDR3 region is CASSPRPGQGSRNSPLHF. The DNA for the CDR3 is TGTGCCAGTAGTCCACGCCCGGGACAGGGGTCGCGTAATTCACCCCTCCACTTT.

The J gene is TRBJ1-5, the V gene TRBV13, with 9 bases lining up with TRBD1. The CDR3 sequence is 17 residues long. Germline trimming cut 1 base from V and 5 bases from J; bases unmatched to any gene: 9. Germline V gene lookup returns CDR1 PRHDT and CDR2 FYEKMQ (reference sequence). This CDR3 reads CASSLAGQGKGDQPQHF. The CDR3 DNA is TGTGCCAGCAGCTTAGCGGGACAGGGTAAAGGTGATCAGCCCCAGCATTTT.

CDR3 sequence: CASSLPGIGEQFF. The CDR3 DNA reads TGTGCCAGTAGTTTACCCGGTATTGGTGAGCAGTTCTTC. The chain uses TRBV19 and TRBJ2-1; unclear D gene. Per germline, CDR1 LNHDA and CDR2 SQIVND (reference sequence). The CDR3 is 13 residues long. Trimming pared 5 bases from V and 9 bases from J, leaving 14 bases between. Full variable domain (rest looked up from reference TRBV19 and TRBJ2-1): DGGITQSPKYLFRKEGQNVTLSCEQNLNHDAMYWYRQDPGQGLRLIYYSQIVNDFQKGDIAEGYSVSREKKESFPLTVTSAQKNPTAFYLCASSLPGIGEQFFGPGTRLTVL.

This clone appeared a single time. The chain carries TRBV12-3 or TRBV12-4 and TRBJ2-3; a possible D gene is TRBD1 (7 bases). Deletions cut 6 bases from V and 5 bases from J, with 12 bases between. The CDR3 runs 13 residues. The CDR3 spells CASRFQGGDTQYF. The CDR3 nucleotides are TGTGCCAGCAGGTTCCAGGGGGGAGATACGCAGTATTTT.

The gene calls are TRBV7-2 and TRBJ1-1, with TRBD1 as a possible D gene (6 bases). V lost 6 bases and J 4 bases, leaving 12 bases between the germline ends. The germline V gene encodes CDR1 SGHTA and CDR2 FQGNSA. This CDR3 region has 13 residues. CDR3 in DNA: TGTGCCAGCAGGTTACAGGGAGGCACTGAAGCTTTCTTT. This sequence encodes CASRLQGGTEAFF.

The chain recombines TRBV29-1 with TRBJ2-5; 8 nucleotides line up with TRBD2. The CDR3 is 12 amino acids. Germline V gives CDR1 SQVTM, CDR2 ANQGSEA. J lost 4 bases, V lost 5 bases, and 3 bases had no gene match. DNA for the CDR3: TGCAGCGTTCGGGAGGGCCGAGAGACCCAGTACTTC. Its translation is CSVREGRETQYF.